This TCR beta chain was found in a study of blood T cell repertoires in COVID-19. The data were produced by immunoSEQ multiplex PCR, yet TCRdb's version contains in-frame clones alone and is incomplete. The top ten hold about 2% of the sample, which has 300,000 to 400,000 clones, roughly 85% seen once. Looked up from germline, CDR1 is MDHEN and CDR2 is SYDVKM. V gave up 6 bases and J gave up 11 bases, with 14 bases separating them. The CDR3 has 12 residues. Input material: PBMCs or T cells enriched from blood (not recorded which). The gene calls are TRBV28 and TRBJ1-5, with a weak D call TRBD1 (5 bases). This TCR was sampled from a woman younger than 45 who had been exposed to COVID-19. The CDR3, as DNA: TGTGCCAGCAGACATCGGGGGGGGGCCCAGCATTTT. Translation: CASRHRGGAQHF.